This T cell receptor beta chain was sequenced during a study of blood T cell repertoires in COVID-19. Study overall: Italy, Spain and the United States were the sources of the convalescent and acute COVID-19 samples. In each case, the material was cDNA or gDNA derived from T cells, B-cell-depleted T cells, or PBMCs.

Trimming removed 5 bases at V and 0 bases at J, with 7 bases between. This CDR3 comprises 13 residues. Germline values: CDR1 SGHVS, CDR2 FQNEAQ. Clones were sequenced by immunoSEQ multiplex PCR, and TCRdb holds only the in-frame ones, with some missing. The data contain approximately 150,000 clones, around 81% of them singletons. The chain recombines TRBV7-8 with TRBJ1-1, with no clear D. The TCR was taken from a woman between 50 and 59 years old with acute or convalescent COVID-19. Sequenced material: peripheral blood. CDR3 DNA: TGTGCCAGCAGCCCGAGGTTGAACACTGAAGCTTTCTTT. It yields the protein CASSPRLNTEAFF.